These T cell receptor beta chains were read from a single sample in a study of cytomegalovirus exposure and HLA in healthy donors. Clones were read by immunoSEQ multiplex PCR, and TCRdb kept only the in-frame ones, dropping some. This sample has under 150,000 clones; nearly 85% occur once, and the top ten carry 1.2%. Sequenced material: PBMCs. The receptors shown here come from a boy between 10 and 17 years old in good health and CMV-seronegative. CDR3s include the opening cysteine and the closing phenylalanine or tryptophan. The order of the fields is V gene, D gene, J gene, clone size, CDR3 length, CDR3 protein, CDR3 DNA. The D gene is left open where the match is weak. The size entry is marked missing in some rows and otherwise reads once, few, many or a size class.

>TRBV4-1|TRBD2|TRBJ2-1|-|15
CASSQRTSGYNEQFF
TGCGCCAGCAGCCAAAGGACTAGCGGCTACAATGAGCAGTTCTTC
>TRBV30|-|TRBJ1-5|-|15
CAWSNEASGNQPQHF
TGTGCCTGGAGTAATGAGGCCAGCGGCAATCAGCCCCAGCATTTT
>TRBV7-9|-|TRBJ1-4|-|13
CASSPDMNEKLFF
TGTGCCAGCAGCCCTGACATGAATGAAAAACTGTTTTTT
>TRBV27|TRBD2|TRBJ2-7|-|14
CASSPGLEFYEQYF
TGTGCCAGCAGTCCGGGACTAGAGTTCTACGAGCAGTACTTC
>TRBV5-1|-|TRBJ2-2|-|17
CASSPSGGLTNTGELFF
TGCGCCAGCAGCCCGTCAGGAGGCCTCACGAACACCGGGGAGCTGTTTTTT
>TRBV5-4|TRBD1|TRBJ2-5|-|15
CASSLKQGVQETQYF
TGTGCCAGCAGCTTGAAACAGGGGGTTCAAGAGACCCAGTACTTC
>TRBV19|TRBD1|TRBJ1-1|-|13
CASSRQGDTEAFF
TGTGCCAGTAGTAGGCAGGGGGACACTGAAGCTTTCTTT
>TRBV29-1|-|TRBJ2-2|few|13
CSVGGPSTGELFF
TGCAGCGTTGGGGGGCCGAGCACCGGGGAGCTGTTTTTT
>TRBV6-1|TRBD1|TRBJ1-2|-|14
CASSRQGPNYGYTF
TGTGCCAGCAGCCGACAGGGCCCTAACTATGGCTACACCTTC
>TRBV15|TRBD1|TRBJ1-3|-|17
CATSSTGTGGYGNTIYF
TGTGCCACCTCCTCGACCGGGACAGGGGGATATGGAAACACCATATATTTT
>TRBV6-5|-|TRBJ1-1|-|15
CASAAFNRHNTEAFF
TGTGCCAGCGCCGCCTTCAACAGGCACAACACTGAAGCTTTCTTT
>TRBV21-1|-|TRBJ1-5|-|16
CASSKAGHGSNQPQHF
TGTGCCAGCAGCAAAGCGGGGCACGGCAGCAATCAGCCCCAGCATTTT
>TRBV6-5|-|TRBJ2-1|-|12
CASRDSSNEQFF
TGTGCCAGCCGGGACTCCAGCAATGAGCAGTTCTTC
>TRBV6-5|TRBD2|TRBJ2-7|-|14
CASSYSRGGYEQYF
TGTGCCAGCAGTTACTCGCGGGGGGGGTACGAGCAGTACTTC
>TRBV29-1|TRBD2|TRBJ2-5|-|14
CSVEWREGRETQYF
TGCAGCGTTGAATGGCGGGAGGGCCGAGAGACCCAGTACTTC
>TRBV5-1|-|TRBJ1-2|once|13
CASSLEGADGYTF
TGCGCCAGCAGCTTGGAAGGGGCAGACGGCTACACCTTC
>TRBV14|-|TRBJ2-5|-|15
CASSQGRGRAETQYF
TGTGCCAGCAGCCAAGGCAGGGGCCGGGCGGAGACCCAGTACTTC
>TRBV2|TRBD2|TRBJ2-7|-|16
CASSLMVTSGSNEQYF
TGTGCCAGCAGCCTCATGGTGACTAGCGGGAGTAACGAGCAGTACTTC
>TRBV30|-|TRBJ2-7|-|12
CAWSPALYEQYF
TGTGCCTGGAGTCCCGCACTATACGAGCAGTACTTC
>TRBV2|TRBD2|TRBJ2-1|-|16
CASSGGVAGETDEQFF
TGTGCCAGCAGTGGCGGGGTAGCGGGAGAAACCGATGAGCAGTTCTTC
>TRBV5-1|TRBD1|TRBJ1-4|-|14
CASSWTGESEKLFF
TGCGCCAGCAGCTGGACAGGGGAGAGTGAAAAACTGTTTTTT
>TRBV5-1|-|TRBJ2-7|-|14
CASSLASGWYEQYF
TGCGCCAGCAGCTTGGCCTCAGGGTGGTACGAGCAGTACTTC
>TRBV25-1|TRBD2|TRBJ2-3|once|15
CASSSERGSTNTQYF
TGTGCCAGCAGCTCCGAGCGGGGGAGCACAAATACGCAGTATTTT
>TRBV9|TRBD1|TRBJ1-5|-|15
CASSRDSGSNQPQHF
TGTGCCAGCAGCCGGGACAGCGGAAGCAATCAGCCCCAGCATTTT
>TRBV5-1|-|TRBJ2-5|-|11
CASSSGETQYF
TGCGCCAGCAGCTCCGGAGAGACCCAGTACTTC
>TRBV6-4|TRBD2|TRBJ2-5|-|15
CASSEPSGREETQYF
TGTGCCAGCAGTGAACCTAGCGGGAGAGAAGAGACCCAGTACTTC
>TRBV11-3|TRBD1|TRBJ1-2|-|15
CASSWGQGIHYGYTF
TGTGCCAGCAGCTGGGGACAGGGAATCCACTATGGCTACACCTTC
>TRBV5-1|-|TRBJ2-1|-|13
CASSFILGDEQFF
TGCGCCAGCAGCTTCATCCTGGGCGATGAGCAGTTCTTC